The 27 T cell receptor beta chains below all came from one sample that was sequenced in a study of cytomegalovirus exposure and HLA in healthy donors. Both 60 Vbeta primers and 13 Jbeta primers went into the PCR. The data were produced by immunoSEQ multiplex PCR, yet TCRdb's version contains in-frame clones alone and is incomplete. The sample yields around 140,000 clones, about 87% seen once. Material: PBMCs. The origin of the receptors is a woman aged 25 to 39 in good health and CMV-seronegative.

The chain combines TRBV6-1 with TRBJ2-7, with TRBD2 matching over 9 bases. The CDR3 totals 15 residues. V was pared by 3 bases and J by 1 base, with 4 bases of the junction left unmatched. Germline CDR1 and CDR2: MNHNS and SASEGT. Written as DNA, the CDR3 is TGTGCCAGCAGTGATCGGCTAGCGGGGTCCTACGAGCAGTACTTC. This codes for CASSDRLAGSYEQYF.

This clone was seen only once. The CDR3, as DNA: TGTGCCAGCAGCCAAAAAGCCAGGGACGGGAGAGATACGCAGTATTTT. This gives the protein CASSQKARDGRDTQYF. The chain couples TRBV5-4 to TRBJ2-3; the D gene is possibly TRBD2 (6 bases). The germline CDR1 and CDR2 sequences are SGHNT and YYREEE (reference sequence). CDR3 size: 16 residues. V was shortened by 4 bases and J by 5 bases, with 20 bases between the two germline ends.

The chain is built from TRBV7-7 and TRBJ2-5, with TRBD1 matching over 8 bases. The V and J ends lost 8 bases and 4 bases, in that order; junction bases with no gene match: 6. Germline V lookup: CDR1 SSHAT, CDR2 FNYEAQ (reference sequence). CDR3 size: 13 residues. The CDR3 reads CASAGQGGETQYF. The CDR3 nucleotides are TGTGCCAGCGCCGGACAGGGAGGAGAGACCCAGTACTTC.

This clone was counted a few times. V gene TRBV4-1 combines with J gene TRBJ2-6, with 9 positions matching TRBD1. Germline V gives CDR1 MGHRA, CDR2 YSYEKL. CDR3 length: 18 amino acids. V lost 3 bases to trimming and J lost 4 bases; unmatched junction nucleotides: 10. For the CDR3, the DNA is TGCGCCAGCAGCCACCCACCGGGACAGGGAGCCGGGGCCAACGTCCTGACTTTC. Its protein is CASSHPPGQGAGANVLTF.

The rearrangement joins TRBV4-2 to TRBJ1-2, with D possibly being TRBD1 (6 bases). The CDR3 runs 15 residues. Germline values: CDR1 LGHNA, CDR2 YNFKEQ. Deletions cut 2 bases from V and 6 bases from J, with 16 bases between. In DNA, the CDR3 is TGTGCCAGCAGCCAAAAAATGGACAGTCCCAATGGCTACACCTTC. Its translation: CASSQKMDSPNGYTF.

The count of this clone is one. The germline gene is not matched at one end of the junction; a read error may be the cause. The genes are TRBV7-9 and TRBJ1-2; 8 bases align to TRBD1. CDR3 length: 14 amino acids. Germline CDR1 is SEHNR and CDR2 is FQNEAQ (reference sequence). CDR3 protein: CSSSLFDRGGGYTF. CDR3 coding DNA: TGTTCCAGCAGCTTATTCGACAGGGGCGGTGGCTACACCTTC. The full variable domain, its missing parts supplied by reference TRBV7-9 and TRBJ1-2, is DTGVSQNPRHKITKRGQNVTFRCDPISEHNRLYWYRQTLGQGPEFLTYFQNEAQLEKSRLLSDRFSAERPKGSFSTLEIQRTEQGDSAMYLCSSSLFDRGGGYTFGSGTRLTVV.

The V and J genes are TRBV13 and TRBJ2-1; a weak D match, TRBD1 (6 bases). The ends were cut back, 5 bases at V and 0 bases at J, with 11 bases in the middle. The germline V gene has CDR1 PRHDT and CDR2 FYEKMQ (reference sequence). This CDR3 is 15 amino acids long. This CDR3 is CASSNDRSSYNEQFF. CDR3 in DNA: TGTGCCAGCAGCAACGACAGGAGCTCCTACAATGAGCAGTTCTTC.

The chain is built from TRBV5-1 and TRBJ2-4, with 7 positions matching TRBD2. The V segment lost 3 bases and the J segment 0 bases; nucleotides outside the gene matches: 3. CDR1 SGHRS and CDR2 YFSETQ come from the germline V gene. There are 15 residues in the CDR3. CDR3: CASSWGGGAKNIQYF. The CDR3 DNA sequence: TGCGCCAGCAGCTGGGGCGGGGGAGCCAAAAACATTCAGTACTTC.

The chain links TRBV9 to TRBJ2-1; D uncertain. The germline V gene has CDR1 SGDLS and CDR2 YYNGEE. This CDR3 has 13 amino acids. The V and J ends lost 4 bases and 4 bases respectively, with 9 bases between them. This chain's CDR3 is CASSIHLYNEQFF. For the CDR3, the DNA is TGTGCCAGCAGCATACACCTTTACAATGAGCAGTTCTTC.

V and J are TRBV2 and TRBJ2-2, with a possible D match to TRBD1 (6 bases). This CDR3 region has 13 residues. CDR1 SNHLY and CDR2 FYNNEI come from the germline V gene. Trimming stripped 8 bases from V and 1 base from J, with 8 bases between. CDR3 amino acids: CASGQMNTGELFF. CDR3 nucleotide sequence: TGTGCCAGCGGACAGATGAACACCGGGGAGCTGTTTTTT.

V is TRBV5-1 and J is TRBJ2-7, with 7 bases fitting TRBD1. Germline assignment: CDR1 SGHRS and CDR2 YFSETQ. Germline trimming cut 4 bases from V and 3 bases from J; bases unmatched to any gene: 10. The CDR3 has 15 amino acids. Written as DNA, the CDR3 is TGCGCCAGCAGCGTCATGGGCAGGGGGAACTACGAGCAGTACTTC. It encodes CASSVMGRGNYEQYF.

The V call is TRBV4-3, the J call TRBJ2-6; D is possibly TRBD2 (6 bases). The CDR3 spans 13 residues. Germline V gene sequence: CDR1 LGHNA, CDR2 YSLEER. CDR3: CATQGGGANVLTF. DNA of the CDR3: TGCGCGACCCAGGGAGGTGGGGCCAACGTCCTGACTTTC.

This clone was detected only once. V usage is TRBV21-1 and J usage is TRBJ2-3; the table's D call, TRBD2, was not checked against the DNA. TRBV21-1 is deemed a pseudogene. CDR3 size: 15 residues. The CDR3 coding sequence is TGTGCCAGCAGCAAACCGAGCTATAGCACAGATACGCAGTATTTT. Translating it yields CASSKPSYSTDTQYF.

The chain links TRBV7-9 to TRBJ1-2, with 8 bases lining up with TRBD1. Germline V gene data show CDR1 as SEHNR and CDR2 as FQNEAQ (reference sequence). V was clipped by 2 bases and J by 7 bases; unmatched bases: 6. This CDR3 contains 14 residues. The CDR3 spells CASSLFDRGGGYTF. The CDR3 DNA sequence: TGTGCCAGCAGCTTATTCGACAGGGGCGGTGGCTACACCTTC.

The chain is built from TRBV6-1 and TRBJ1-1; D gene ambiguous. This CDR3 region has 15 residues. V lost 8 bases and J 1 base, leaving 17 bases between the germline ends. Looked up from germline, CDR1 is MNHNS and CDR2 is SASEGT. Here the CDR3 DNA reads TGTGCCAGCTTCAGGTCCCCACGATCGAACACTGAAGCTTTCTTT. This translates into CASFRSPRSNTEAFF.

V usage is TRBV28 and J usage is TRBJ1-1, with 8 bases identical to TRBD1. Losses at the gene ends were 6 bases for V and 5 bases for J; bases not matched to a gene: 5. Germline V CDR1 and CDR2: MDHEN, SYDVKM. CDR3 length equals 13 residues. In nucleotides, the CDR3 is TGTGCCAGCAGGGACAGGGCTCGTACTGAAGCTTTCTTT. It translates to CASRDRARTEAFF.

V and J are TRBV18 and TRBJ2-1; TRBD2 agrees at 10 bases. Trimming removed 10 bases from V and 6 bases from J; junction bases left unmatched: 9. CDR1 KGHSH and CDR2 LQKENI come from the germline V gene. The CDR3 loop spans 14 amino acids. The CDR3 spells CATSVASGSNEQFF. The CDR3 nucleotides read TGTGCCACCTCCGTCGCTAGCGGGAGCAATGAGCAGTTCTTC.

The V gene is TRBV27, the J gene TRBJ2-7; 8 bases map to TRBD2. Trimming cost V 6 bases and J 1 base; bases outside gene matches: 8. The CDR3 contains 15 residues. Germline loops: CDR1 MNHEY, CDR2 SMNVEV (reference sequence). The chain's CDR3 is CASRGRLAGSYEQYF. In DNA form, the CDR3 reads TGTGCCAGCAGAGGTCGTCTAGCGGGTTCCTACGAGCAGTACTTC.

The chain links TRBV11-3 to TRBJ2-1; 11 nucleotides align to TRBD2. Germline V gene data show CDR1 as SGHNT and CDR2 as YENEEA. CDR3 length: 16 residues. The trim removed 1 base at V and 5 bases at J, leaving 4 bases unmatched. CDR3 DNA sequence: TGTGCCAGCAGCTTAGGCGGGACTAGCGGAAACAATGAGCAGTTCTTC. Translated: CASSLGGTSGNNEQFF.

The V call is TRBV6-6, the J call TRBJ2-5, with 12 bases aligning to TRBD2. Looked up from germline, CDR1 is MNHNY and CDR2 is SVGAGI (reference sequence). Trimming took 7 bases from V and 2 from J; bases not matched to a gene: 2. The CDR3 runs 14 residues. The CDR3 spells CASNLAGGQETQYF. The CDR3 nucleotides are TGTGCCAGCAACCTAGCGGGAGGGCAAGAGACCCAGTACTTC.

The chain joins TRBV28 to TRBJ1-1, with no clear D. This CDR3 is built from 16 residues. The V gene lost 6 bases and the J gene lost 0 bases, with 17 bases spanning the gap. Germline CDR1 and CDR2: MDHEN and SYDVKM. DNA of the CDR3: TGTGCCAGCAGCCGACACGCCCGAAACTTGAACACTGAAGCTTTCTTT. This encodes CASSRHARNLNTEAFF.

In DNA form, the CDR3 reads TGTGCCAGCAGTAAGGACAGACTCTATGGCTACACCTTC. Its translation: CASSKDRLYGYTF. V gene TRBV5-8 combines with J gene TRBJ1-2; D perhaps matches TRBD1 (6 bases). The CDR3 is 13 amino acids. Germline assignment: CDR1 SGHTS and CDR2 YDEGEE. Deletions cut 5 bases from V and 4 bases from J, with 12 bases between.

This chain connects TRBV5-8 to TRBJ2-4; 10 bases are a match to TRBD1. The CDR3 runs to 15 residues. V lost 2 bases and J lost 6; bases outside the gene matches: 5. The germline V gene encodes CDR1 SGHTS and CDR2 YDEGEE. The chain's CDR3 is CASSLGTGVGNIQYF. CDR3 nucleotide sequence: TGTGCCAGCAGCTTAGGGACAGGGGTTGGAAACATTCAGTACTTC. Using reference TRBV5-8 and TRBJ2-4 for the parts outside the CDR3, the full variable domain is EAGVTQSPTHLIKTRGQQATLRCSPISGHTSVYWYQQALGLGLQFLLWYDEGEERNRGNFPPRFSGRQFPNYSSELNVNALELEDSALYLCASSLGTGVGNIQYFGAGTRLSVL.

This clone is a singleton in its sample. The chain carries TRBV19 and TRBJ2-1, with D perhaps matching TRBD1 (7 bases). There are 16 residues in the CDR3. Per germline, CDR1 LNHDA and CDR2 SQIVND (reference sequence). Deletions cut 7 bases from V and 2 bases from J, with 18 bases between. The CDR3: CASNRGRGPPYNEQFF. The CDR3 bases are TGTGCCAGTAATAGGGGGCGGGGACCTCCCTACAATGAGCAGTTCTTC.

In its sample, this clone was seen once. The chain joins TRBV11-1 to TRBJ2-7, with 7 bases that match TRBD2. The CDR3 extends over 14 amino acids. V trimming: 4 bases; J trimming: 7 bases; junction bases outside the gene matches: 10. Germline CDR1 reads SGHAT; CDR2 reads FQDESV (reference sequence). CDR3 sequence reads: CASSSAAGIGEQYF. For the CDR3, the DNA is TGTGCCAGCAGCTCGGCAGCGGGAATTGGTGAGCAGTACTTC.

The CDR3 bases are TGTGCCTACGGACTAGCGGGAGCCACCGGGGAGCTGTTTTTT. Protein sequence: CAYGLAGATGELFF. This chain connects TRBV30 to TRBJ2-2; TRBD2 agrees at 13 bases. The CDR3 is 14 amino acids. V dropped 7 bases and J dropped 4; count of bases not matched to a gene: 3. Germline V gene lookup returns CDR1 GTSNPN and CDR2 SVGIG (reference sequence).

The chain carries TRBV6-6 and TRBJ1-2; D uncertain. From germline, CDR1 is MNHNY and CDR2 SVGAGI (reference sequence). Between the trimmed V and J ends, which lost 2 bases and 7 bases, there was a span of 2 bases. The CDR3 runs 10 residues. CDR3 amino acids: CASSYRGYTF. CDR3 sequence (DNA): TGTGCCAGCAGTTACCGTGGCTACACCTTC.